The T cell receptor beta chain described here comes from a study of blood T cell repertoires in COVID-19. The overall study: Acute-phase and convalescent COVID-19 samples originated in the United States, Italy and Spain.

V was pared by 6 bases and J by 5 bases, with 10 bases between. The germline V gene has CDR1 SQVTM and CDR2 ANQGSEA. This CDR3 comprises 11 residues. Sequencing used immunoSEQ multiplex PCR; TCRdb keeps in-frame clones, though not all of them. Of roughly 500,000 clones listed, roughly nine tenths were seen once; the top ten hold under 9.5%. The sample consisted of PBMCs or T cells enriched from blood (not recorded which). The chain couples TRBV29-1 to TRBJ1-1; D remains ambiguous. This receptor was identified in a woman aged 55 to 70 who had recovered from COVID-19. Here the CDR3 DNA reads TGCAGCGTGACTAGACCGACTGAAGCTTTCTTT. Translation gives CSVTRPTEAFF.